One sample yielded the 27 T cell receptor beta chains listed below, sequenced in a study of blood T cell repertoires in COVID-19. Profiled with immunoSEQ multiplex PCR; TCRdb holds only in-frame clones, not every one. Counted here are around 300,000 clones, 89% occurring once; the ten biggest clones make up approximately 2%. Sequenced: peripheral blood. Source of these receptors: a man aged 45-65 years with acute or convalescent COVID-19.

The chain carries TRBV19 and TRBJ1-2; no definite D call. This CDR3 contains 14 residues. V lost 3 bases, J lost 1 base, and 9 bases lay in between. In germline, CDR1 is LNHDA, CDR2 SQIVND (reference sequence). CDR3 loop: CASSISTYNYGYTF. In DNA, the CDR3 is TGTGCCAGTAGTATCTCCACCTATAACTATGGCTACACCTTC.

V and J are TRBV11-2 and TRBJ1-2; perhaps TRBD1 as D (5 bases). Trimming took off 1 base at V and 7 bases at J, with 13 bases between the two ends. CDR1 is SGHAT, CDR2 FQNNGV, per germline. CDR3 size: 14 residues. The CDR3 region is CASSLGFGTGGYTF. The CDR3 DNA sequence: TGTGCCAGCAGCTTAGGGTTTGGAACAGGTGGCTACACCTTC.

V and J are TRBV6-5 and TRBJ1-3; 9 nucleotides align to TRBD1. The germline V gene has CDR1 MNHEY and CDR2 SVGAGI. The ends lost 6 bases at V and 5 bases at J; junction bases unmatched: 2. The CDR3 sequence is 13 residues long. CDR3 sequence: CASRDRGRNTIYF. In DNA, the CDR3 is TGTGCCAGCAGGGACAGGGGAAGAAACACCATATATTTT.

This clone was seen a few times. The chain is built from TRBV10-3 and TRBJ2-7; D is perhaps TRBD1 (6 bases). The V and J ends lost 11 bases and 7 bases respectively, with 21 bases between them. CDR3 length equals 13 residues. Germline V gene data show CDR1 as ENHRY and CDR2 as SYGVKD. The CDR3 loop is CALRPQGLGEQYF. The DNA for the CDR3 is TGTGCCCTCCGCCCACAGGGTTTGGGGGAGCAGTACTTC.

The chain has TRBV11-2 and TRBJ2-1; 8 bases fit TRBD1. Per germline, CDR1 SGHAT and CDR2 FQNNGV. V was clipped by 10 bases and J by 7 bases; unmatched bases: 12. The CDR3 loop spans 14 amino acids. For the CDR3, the DNA is TGTGCCATCACCAGGGGGCCTGTCCGAAATGAGCAGTTCTTC. Translating gives CAITRGPVRNEQFF.

This chain joins TRBV11-2 and TRBJ1-6, with 8 bases identical to TRBD1. The CDR3 is made up of 17 amino acids. V shed 5 bases and J 0 bases; nucleotides not matched to a gene: 6. CDR1 SGHAT and CDR2 FQNNGV come from the germline V gene. The CDR3 DNA sequence: TGTGCCAGCAGCGGAAGACAGGGGAGCTCCTATAATTCACCCCTCCACTTT. It translates to CASSGRQGSSYNSPLHF.

This clone was seen just once. The chain has TRBV2 and TRBJ1-6; TRBD1 might be the D (5 bases). V lost 2 bases and J lost 9, with 11 bases in between. Looked up from germline, CDR1 is SNHLY and CDR2 is FYNNEI. The CDR3 runs to 14 residues. CDR3 sequence (DNA): TGTGCCAGCAGTGAAAACCAGGGCCTTTCACCCCTCCACTTT. This translates into CASSENQGLSPLHF.

CDR3 amino acids: CASSVGRGGGEAFF. The DNA of the CDR3 is TGTGCCAGCAGCGTAGGTAGGGGCGGCGGTGAAGCTTTCTTT. The rearrangement links TRBV9 to TRBJ1-1; a possible D gene is TRBD1 (5 bases). V lost 0 bases and J 7 bases, leaving 13 bases between the germline ends. This CDR3 spans 14 amino acids. Germline loops: CDR1 SGDLS, CDR2 YYNGEE.

The chain carries TRBV12-3 or TRBV12-4 and TRBJ2-7; D is ambiguous. The V end was cut by 8 bases, the J end by 6 bases, with 14 bases between. This CDR3 has 12 residues. The CDR3 loop is CASALGPLEQYF. CDR3 bases: TGTGCCAGCGCTCTAGGTCCCCTCGAGCAGTACTTC.

The CDR3 here is CASSQDRGGQPQHF. CDR3 bases: TGTGCCAGCAGCCAGGACAGGGGAGGACAGCCCCAGCATTTT. The rearrangement joins TRBV3-1 (or the pseudogene TRBV3-2) to TRBJ1-5; 9 bases line up with TRBD1. CDR3 size: 14 residues. V lost 3 bases to trimming and J lost 7 bases; unmatched junction nucleotides: 4. CDR1 is LGHDT and CDR2 is YNNKEL in the germline V gene (reference sequence).

This rearrangement joins TRBV19 to TRBJ2-3; 11 bases agree with TRBD2. Germline lookup yields CDR1 LNHDA and CDR2 SQIVND (reference sequence). The CDR3 has 15 residues. Trimming at V came to 7 bases and at J to 2 bases, leaving 5 bases not matched to a gene. This chain's CDR3 is CASNETSGATDTQYF. CDR3 in DNA: TGTGCCAGTAACGAGACTAGCGGGGCCACAGATACGCAGTATTTT.

The chain has TRBV5-1 and TRBJ2-2, with 7 bases aligning to TRBD1. The germline V gene has CDR1 SGHRS and CDR2 YFSETQ. The CDR3 totals 14 residues. The junction had 3 bases not matched to a gene; V was cut back by 6 bases and J by 1 base. In DNA, the CDR3 is TGCGCCAGCACCCGGGACAGGAACACCGGGGAGCTGTTTTTT. Its translation: CASTRDRNTGELFF.

This chain joins TRBV5-1 and TRBJ1-2, with a tentative D call TRBD1 (5 bases). The CDR3 extends over 13 amino acids. The V and J ends lost 0 bases and 7 bases respectively, with 10 bases between them. Germline lookup yields CDR1 SGHRS and CDR2 YFSETQ. This CDR3 is CASSLEGRGGYTF. DNA of the CDR3: TGCGCCAGCAGCTTGGAGGGGCGCGGTGGCTACACCTTC.

The rearrangement joins TRBV6-1 to TRBJ2-1; D ambiguous. V was shortened by 1 base and J by 7 bases, with 5 bases between the two germline ends. This CDR3 region has 12 residues. Germline CDR1 is MNHNS and CDR2 is SASEGT. The CDR3 nucleotides read TGTGCCAGCAGTGAAGGCGGAAATGAGCAGTTCTTC. It yields the protein CASSEGGNEQFF.

V gene TRBV3-1 (or the pseudogene TRBV3-2) combines with J gene TRBJ2-3, with D maybe TRBD2 (6 bases). The CDR3 has 15 amino acids. Germline V gene lookup returns CDR1 LGHDT and CDR2 YNNKEL (reference sequence). The V end was cut by 5 bases, the J end by 6 bases, with 18 bases between. Here the CDR3 DNA reads TGTGCCAGCAGCGACACCGGGACTTTGTCGGATACGCAGTATTTT. Protein sequence: CASSDTGTLSDTQYF.

The chain is built from TRBV2 and TRBJ2-1; D is ambiguous. V was trimmed by 4 bases and J by 7 bases, leaving 11 bases between them. Germline-derived CDR1 and CDR2 are SNHLY and FYNNEI. The CDR3 length is 13 residues. The CDR3 bases are TGTGCCAGCAGTGTCGACCTCGGGAATGAGCAGTTCTTC. As protein: CASSVDLGNEQFF.

This chain uses TRBV19 with TRBJ1-5, with D maybe TRBD1 (6 bases). The CDR3 is 16 amino acids. V lost 7 bases and J 5 bases, leaving 21 bases between the germline ends. Germline lookup yields CDR1 LNHDA and CDR2 SQIVND (reference sequence). As DNA, the CDR3 is TGTGCCAGTAATACAGACCTGTGGACAGACTATCAGCCCCAGCATTTT. Protein sequence: CASNTDLWTDYQPQHF.

The rearrangement uses TRBV21-1 and TRBJ1-2. TRBV21-1 is noted as a pseudogene. CDR3 length: 12 residues. The CDR3 nucleotides read TGTGCCAGCATACCCCGGGGAGATGGCTACACCTTC. Protein sequence: CASIPRGDGYTF.

The chain joins TRBV7-9 to TRBJ2-7; 7 positions agree with TRBD2. CDR1 is SEHNR and CDR2 is FQNEAQ in the germline V gene (reference sequence). The CDR3 extends over 15 amino acids. V trimming: 5 bases; J trimming: 2 bases; junction bases outside the gene matches: 9. The CDR3 DNA is TGTGCCAGCAGCGGACTAGGGGCCGGGGCCTACGAGCAGTACTTC. Its protein is CASSGLGAGAYEQYF.

This clone was detected a few times. The gene calls are TRBV13 and TRBJ2-1; 10 nucleotides line up with TRBD1. The CDR3 has 16 residues. The V segment lost 5 bases and the J segment 8 bases; nucleotides outside the gene matches: 12. Germline lookup yields CDR1 PRHDT and CDR2 FYEKMQ (reference sequence). CDR3 loop: CASSNPTGGFADEQFF. CDR3 sequence (DNA): TGTGCCAGCAGCAACCCGACAGGGGGCTTCGCAGATGAGCAGTTCTTC.

The gene calls are TRBV10-1 and TRBJ1-1; the D gene is possibly TRBD1 (5 bases). The germline V gene has CDR1 WNHNN and CDR2 SYGVQD (reference sequence). CDR3 length: 13 amino acids. Trimming left V 5 bases short and J 4 bases short, with 11 bases between. The CDR3 spells CASSRGGSTEAFF. The CDR3 DNA reads TGCGCCAGCAGTAGGGGCGGCAGCACTGAAGCTTTCTTT.

The chain carries TRBV7-9 and TRBJ2-6, with a weak D call TRBD2 (5 bases). Germline V lookup: CDR1 SEHNR, CDR2 FQNEAQ (reference sequence). This CDR3 spans 15 amino acids. V lost 10 bases to trimming and J lost 1 base, with 14 bases between them. The CDR3 DNA follows: TGTGCCATCCGCGTCCGGGATTCTGGGGCCAACGTCCTGACTTTC. Translation: CAIRVRDSGANVLTF.

The CDR3 DNA sequence: TGTGCCAGCAGCCTTACTCCAGGGAATGAGCAGTTCTTC. It is translated as CASSLTPGNEQFF. The chain joins TRBV3-1 (or the pseudogene TRBV3-2) to TRBJ2-1, with D perhaps TRBD1 (5 bases). Trimming stripped 4 bases from V and 7 bases from J, with 11 bases between. CDR3 length: 13 residues. In germline, CDR1 is LGHDT, CDR2 YNNKEL (reference sequence).

The chain recombines TRBV7-8 with TRBJ1-6, with TRBD1 matching 10 bases. Trimming removed 4 bases from V and 1 base from J; junction bases left unmatched: 4. The germline gives CDR1 SGHVS, CDR2 FQNEAQ. The CDR3 is 17 residues long. The CDR3, as DNA: TGTGCCAGCAGCTCCCCGGGACAGGGGTCCTATAATTCACCCCTCCACTTT. It is translated as CASSSPGQGSYNSPLHF.

This sequence joins TRBV6-5 and TRBJ2-7; no clear D. The germline V gene encodes CDR1 MNHEY and CDR2 SVGAGI. Trimming removed 4 bases from V and 3 bases from J, with 7 bases in between. CDR3 length: 12 amino acids. The DNA for the CDR3 is TGTGCCAGCAGTTTGTCGGGCTACGAGCAGTACTTC. Translating it yields CASSLSGYEQYF.

This chain links TRBV3-1 (or the pseudogene TRBV3-2) with TRBJ1-1; D not certain. The V end was cut by 1 base, the J end by 11 bases, with 14 bases between. Germline values: CDR1 LGHDT, CDR2 YNNKEL (reference sequence). CDR3 length: 13 amino acids. The CDR3 here is CASSQVPRSAAFF. CDR3 DNA sequence: TGTGCCAGCAGCCAAGTACCTAGGTCAGCGGCTTTCTTT.

The chain employs TRBV19 and TRBJ1-2; TRBD1 matches 9 bases. This CDR3 spans 14 amino acids. Germline trimming cut 4 bases from V and 4 bases from J; bases unmatched to any gene: 4. Looked up from germline, CDR1 is LNHDA and CDR2 is SQIVND (reference sequence). The CDR3 sequence is CASSSATGGYGYTF. The CDR3, as DNA: TGTGCCAGTAGTAGTGCGACAGGGGGCTATGGCTACACCTTC.